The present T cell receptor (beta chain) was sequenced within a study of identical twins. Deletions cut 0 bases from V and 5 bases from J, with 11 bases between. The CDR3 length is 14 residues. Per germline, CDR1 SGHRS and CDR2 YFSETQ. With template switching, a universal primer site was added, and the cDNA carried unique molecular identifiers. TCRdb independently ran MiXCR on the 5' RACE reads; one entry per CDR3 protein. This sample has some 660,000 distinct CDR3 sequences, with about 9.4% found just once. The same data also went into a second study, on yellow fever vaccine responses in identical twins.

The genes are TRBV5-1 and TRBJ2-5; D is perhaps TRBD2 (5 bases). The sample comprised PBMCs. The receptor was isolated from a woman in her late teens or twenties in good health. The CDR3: CASSLDGVGETQYF. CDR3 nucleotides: TGCGCCAGCAGCTTGGACGGGGTCGGGGAGACCCAGTACTTC.